This entry lists 8 T cell receptor beta chains sequenced from one sample in a study of sequential checkpoint blockade in melanoma. The repertoire was sequenced with immunoSEQ multiplex PCR; TCRdb's copy has only in-frame clones and lacks some. Found here are about 13,000 clones, around 69% of them singletons; the top ten hold under 35%. The sample's treatment: randomized to nivolumab then ipilimumab (arm A) or the reverse (arm B). The specimen was CD8+ T cells sorted from blood (inferred from file names), collected from a patient given nivolumab and ipilimumab in sequence. The receptors here all came from a human donor with melanoma.

This clone was counted a few times. This rearrangement joins TRBV7-2 to TRBJ2-7, with 11 bases that match TRBD1. After removal of 3 bases from V and 3 bases from J, the junction contained 4 bases not matched to a gene. Germline CDR1 and CDR2: SGHTA and FQGNSA. This CDR3 comprises 15 residues. In DNA form, the CDR3 reads TGTGCCAGCAGCTTGGGACAGGGGGGCTACTACGAGCAGTACTTC. As protein: CASSLGQGGYYEQYF.

V is TRBV7-6 and J is TRBJ2-5, with a tentative D call TRBD1 (5 bases). The germline V gene has CDR1 SGHVS and CDR2 FNYEAQ. The CDR3 runs to 14 residues. With 1 base removed from V and 1 base from J, the gap between germline ends came to 7 bases. As DNA, the CDR3 is TGTGCCAGCAGCTTAGTCGACAGCCAAGAGACCCAGTACTTC. This encodes CASSLVDSQETQYF.

The chain links TRBV16 to TRBJ2-7; the match to TRBD2 covers 7 bases. V dropped 2 bases and J dropped 5; count of bases not matched to a gene: 0. Per the germline V gene, CDR1 is KGHSY and CDR2 is FQNENV. The CDR3 spans 12 residues. The CDR3 here is CASSQGTNEQYF. The CDR3 DNA is TGTGCCAGCAGCCAAGGGACTAACGAGCAGTACTTC.

V gene TRBV7-2 combines with J gene TRBJ2-5, with 8 positions matching TRBD1. Unmatched junction bases numbered 8, after V lost 4 bases and J lost 1 base. CDR3 length equals 16 residues. The germline V gene has CDR1 SGHTA and CDR2 FQGNSA. This CDR3 reads CASSYPGQGLQETQYF. In nucleotides, the CDR3 is TGTGCCAGCAGCTACCCAGGACAGGGCCTCCAAGAGACCCAGTACTTC. Full variable domain (rest looked up from reference TRBV7-2 and TRBJ2-5): GAGVSQSPSNKVTEKGKDVELRCDPISGHTALYWYRQSLGQGLEFLIYFQGNSAPDKSGLPSDRFSAERTGGSVSTLTIQRTQQEDSAVYLCASSYPGQGLQETQYFGPGTRLLVL.

This clone has a handful of counts. The V call is TRBV7-6, the J call TRBJ2-7, with 8 bases matching TRBD2. V was pared by 6 bases and J by 5 bases, with 15 bases of the junction left unmatched. The CDR3 consists of 16 residues. Germline CDR1 and CDR2: SGHVS and FNYEAQ. The CDR3 DNA reads as TGTGCCAGCAGACTAACTAGCGGCTCCCTGGGAGACGAGCAGTACTTC. Its protein is CASRLTSGSLGDEQYF.

The rearrangement links TRBV5-5 to TRBJ2-7; 8 bases match TRBD2. Trimming took 4 bases from V and 2 from J; bases not matched to a gene: 5. Germline values: CDR1 SGHKS, CDR2 YYEKEE (reference sequence). The length of the CDR3 is 14 residues. CDR3: CASSMLGGAYEQYF. CDR3 sequence (DNA): TGTGCCAGCAGCATGCTCGGGGGGGCCTACGAGCAGTACTTC. Complete variable domain (other parts from reference TRBV5-5 and TRBJ2-7): DAGVTQSPTHLIKTRGQQVTLRCSPISGHKSVSWYQQVLGQGPQFIFQYYEKEERGRGNFPDRFSARQFPNYSSELNVNALLLGDSALYLCASSMLGGAYEQYFGPGTRLTVT.

Relative to its sample, this clone is medium-sized. This chain joins TRBV6-5 and TRBJ2-1, with 8 bases lining up with TRBD1. Per the germline V gene, CDR1 is MNHEY and CDR2 is SVGAGI. Trimming at V came to 4 bases and at J to 0 bases, leaving 5 bases not matched to a gene. This CDR3 has 16 residues. CDR3 nucleotides: TGTGCCAGCAGTTTGCGGACAGGGAGCTCCTACAATGAGCAGTTCTTC. Amino acids: CASSLRTGSSYNEQFF.

The chain couples TRBV7-2 to TRBJ2-5, with D possibly being TRBD2 (6 bases). The end of the DNA fits TRBJ2-7 better, so the J call may be wrong. CDR1 is SGHTA, CDR2 FQGNSA, per germline. The CDR3 covers 15 residues. DNA for the CDR3: TGTGCCAGCAGCCAGTCCGGGACTGTACCCTACGAGCAGTACTTC. It encodes CASSQSGTVPYEQYF.